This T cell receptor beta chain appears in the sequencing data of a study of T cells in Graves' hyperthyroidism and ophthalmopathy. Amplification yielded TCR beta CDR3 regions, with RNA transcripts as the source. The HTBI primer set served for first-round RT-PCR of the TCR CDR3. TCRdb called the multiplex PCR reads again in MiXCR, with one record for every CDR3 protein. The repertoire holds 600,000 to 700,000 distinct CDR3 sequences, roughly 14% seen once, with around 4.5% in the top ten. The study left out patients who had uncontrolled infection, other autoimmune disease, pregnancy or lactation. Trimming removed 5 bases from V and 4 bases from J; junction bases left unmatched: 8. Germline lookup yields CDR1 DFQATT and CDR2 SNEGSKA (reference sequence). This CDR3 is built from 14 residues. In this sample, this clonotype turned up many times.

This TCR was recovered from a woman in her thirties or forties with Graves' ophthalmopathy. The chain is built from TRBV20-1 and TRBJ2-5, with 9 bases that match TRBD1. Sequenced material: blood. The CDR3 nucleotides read TGCAGTGCTGAACTGACAGGGGGGCTAGAGACCCAGTACTTC. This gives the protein CSAELTGGLETQYF.